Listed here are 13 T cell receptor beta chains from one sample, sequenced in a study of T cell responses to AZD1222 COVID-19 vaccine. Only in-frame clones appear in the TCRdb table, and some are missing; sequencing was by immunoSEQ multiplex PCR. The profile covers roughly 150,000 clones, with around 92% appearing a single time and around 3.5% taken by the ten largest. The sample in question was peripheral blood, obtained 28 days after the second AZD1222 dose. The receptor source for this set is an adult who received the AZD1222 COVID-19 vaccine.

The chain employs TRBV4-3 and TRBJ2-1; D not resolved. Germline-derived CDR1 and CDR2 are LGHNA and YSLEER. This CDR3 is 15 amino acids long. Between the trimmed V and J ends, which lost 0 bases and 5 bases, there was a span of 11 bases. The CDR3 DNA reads TGCGCCAGCAGCCAAGAACCGACGGCAAACAATGAGCAGTTCTTC. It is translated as CASSQEPTANNEQFF.

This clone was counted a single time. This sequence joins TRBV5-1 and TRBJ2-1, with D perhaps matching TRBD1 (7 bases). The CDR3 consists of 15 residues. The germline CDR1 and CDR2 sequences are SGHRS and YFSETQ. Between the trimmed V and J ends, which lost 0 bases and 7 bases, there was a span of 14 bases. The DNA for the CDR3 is TGCGCCAGCAGCTTGGCCCCAGGGGGGAGGAATGAGCAGTTCTTC. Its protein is CASSLAPGGRNEQFF. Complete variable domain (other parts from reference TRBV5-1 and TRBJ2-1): KAGVTQTPRYLIKTRGQQVTLSCSPISGHRSVSWYQQTPGQGLQFLFEYFSETQRNKGNFPGRFSGRQFSNSRSEMNVSTLELGDSALYLCASSLAPGGRNEQFFGPGTRLTVL.

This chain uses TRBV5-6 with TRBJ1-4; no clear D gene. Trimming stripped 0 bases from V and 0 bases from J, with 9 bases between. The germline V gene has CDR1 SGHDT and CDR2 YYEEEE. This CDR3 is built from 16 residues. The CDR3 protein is CASSLVGSATNEKLFF. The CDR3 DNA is TGTGCCAGCAGCTTGGTAGGCAGCGCAACTAATGAAAAACTGTTTTTT.

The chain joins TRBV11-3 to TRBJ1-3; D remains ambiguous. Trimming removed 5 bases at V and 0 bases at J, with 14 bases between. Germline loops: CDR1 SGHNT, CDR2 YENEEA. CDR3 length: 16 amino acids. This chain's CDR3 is CASSLHSKDSGNTIYF. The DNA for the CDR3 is TGTGCCAGCAGCCTTCACTCTAAAGACTCTGGAAACACCATATATTTT.

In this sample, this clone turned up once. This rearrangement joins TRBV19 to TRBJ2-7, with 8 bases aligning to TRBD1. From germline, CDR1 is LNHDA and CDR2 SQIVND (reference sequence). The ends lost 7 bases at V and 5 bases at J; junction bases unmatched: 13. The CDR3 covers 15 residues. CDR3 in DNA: TGTGCCAGTACCGCGCGACAGGGGTATCTCCACGAGCAGTACTTC. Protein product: CASTARQGYLHEQYF. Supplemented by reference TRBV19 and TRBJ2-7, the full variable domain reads DGGITQSPKYLFRKEGQNVTLSCEQNLNHDAMYWYRQDPGQGLRLIYYSQIVNDFQKGDIAEGYSVSREKKESFPLTVTSAQKNPTAFYLCASTARQGYLHEQYFGPGTRLTVT.

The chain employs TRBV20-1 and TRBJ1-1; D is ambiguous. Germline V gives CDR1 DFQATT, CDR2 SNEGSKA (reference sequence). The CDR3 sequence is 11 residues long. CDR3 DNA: TGCAGCACAAAGGCGAACACTGAAGCTTTCTTT. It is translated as CSTKANTEAFF.

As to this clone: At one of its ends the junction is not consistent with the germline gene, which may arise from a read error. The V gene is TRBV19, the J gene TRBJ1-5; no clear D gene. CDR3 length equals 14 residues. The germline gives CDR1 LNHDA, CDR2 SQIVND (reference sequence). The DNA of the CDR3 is TGTGCCAGTAGAACCGGGTCGTTAAATCAACCCCAGCATTTT. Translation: CASRTGSLNQPQHF.

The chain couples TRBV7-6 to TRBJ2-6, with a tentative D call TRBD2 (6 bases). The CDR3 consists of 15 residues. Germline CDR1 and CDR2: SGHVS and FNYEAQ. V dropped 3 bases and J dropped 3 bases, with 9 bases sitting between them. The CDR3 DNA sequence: TGTGCCAGCAGCTTCCAGGGAGGTGGGGCCAACGTCCTGACTTTC. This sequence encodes CASSFQGGGANVLTF.

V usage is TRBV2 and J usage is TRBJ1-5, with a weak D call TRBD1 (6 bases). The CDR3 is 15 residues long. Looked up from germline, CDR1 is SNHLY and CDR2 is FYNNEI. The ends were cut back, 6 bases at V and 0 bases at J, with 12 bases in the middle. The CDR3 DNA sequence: TGTGCCAGCAGCGGGGGACACTCTAGCAATCAGCCCCAGCATTTT. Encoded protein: CASSGGHSSNQPQHF.

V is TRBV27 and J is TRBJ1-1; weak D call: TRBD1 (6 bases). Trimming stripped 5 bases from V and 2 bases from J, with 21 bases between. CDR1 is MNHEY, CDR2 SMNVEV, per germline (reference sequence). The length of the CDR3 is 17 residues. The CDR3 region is CASSIIGQGQFNTEAFF. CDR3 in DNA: TGTGCCAGCAGTATTATAGGGCAGGGGCAGTTTAACACTGAAGCTTTCTTT.

The CDR3 region has the DNA TGTGCCAGTAGTTCCTTCGGGGGAGCGAACACCGGGGAGCTGTTTTTT. Its translation is CASSSFGGANTGELFF. V gene TRBV19 combines with J gene TRBJ2-2, with D maybe TRBD2 (6 bases). Per the germline V gene, CDR1 is LNHDA and CDR2 is SQIVND (reference sequence). Trimming took off 5 bases at V and 0 bases at J, with 13 bases between the two ends. CDR3 size: 16 residues.

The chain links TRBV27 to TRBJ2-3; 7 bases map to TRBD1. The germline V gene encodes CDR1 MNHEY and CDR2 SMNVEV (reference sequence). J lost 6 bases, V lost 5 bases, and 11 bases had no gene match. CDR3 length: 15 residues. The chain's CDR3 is CASSPRTGRVDTQYF. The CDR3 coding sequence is TGTGCCAGCAGTCCGCGGACAGGTCGGGTCGATACGCAGTATTTT.

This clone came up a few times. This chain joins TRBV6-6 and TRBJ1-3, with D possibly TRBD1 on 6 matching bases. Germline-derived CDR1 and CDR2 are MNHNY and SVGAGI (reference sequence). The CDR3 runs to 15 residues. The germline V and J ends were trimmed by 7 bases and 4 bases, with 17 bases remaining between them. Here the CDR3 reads CASNPRGSSGNTIYF. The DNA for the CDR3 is TGTGCCAGCAATCCCAGGGGATCTTCCGGAAACACCATATATTTT.